Here is one T cell receptor (beta chain) with its context. The source of the sample is a study of blood T cell repertoires in COVID-19. Study background: Samples representing acute and convalescent COVID-19 were sourced from the United States, Italy and Spain. Sample material is recorded as cDNA or gDNA derived from T cells, B-cell-depleted T cells, or PBMCs.

This CDR3 has 15 residues. Germline V gene lookup returns CDR1 MNHNY and CDR2 SVGAGI (reference sequence). Trimming at V came to 6 bases and at J to 10 bases, leaving 10 bases not matched to a gene. Authors' processing steps: Estimation of nucleated cell counts was performed using reference gene primer amplification. The table came from immunoSEQ multiplex PCR; TCRdb's copy has only in-frame clones and leaves some out. The V and J calls and clone size are taken from that table; D and trimming were inferred from the DNA. The table records around 120,000 clones, more than 75% of them present only once.

The chain joins TRBV6-6 to TRBJ1-6, with 9 bases lining up with TRBD1. The receptor comes from an older woman with acute or convalescent COVID-19. The specimen sequenced was peripheral blood. The CDR3 spells CASSPQRQGVSPLHF. DNA for the CDR3: TGTGCCAGCAGCCCGCAACGACAGGGGGTCTCACCCCTCCACTTT.